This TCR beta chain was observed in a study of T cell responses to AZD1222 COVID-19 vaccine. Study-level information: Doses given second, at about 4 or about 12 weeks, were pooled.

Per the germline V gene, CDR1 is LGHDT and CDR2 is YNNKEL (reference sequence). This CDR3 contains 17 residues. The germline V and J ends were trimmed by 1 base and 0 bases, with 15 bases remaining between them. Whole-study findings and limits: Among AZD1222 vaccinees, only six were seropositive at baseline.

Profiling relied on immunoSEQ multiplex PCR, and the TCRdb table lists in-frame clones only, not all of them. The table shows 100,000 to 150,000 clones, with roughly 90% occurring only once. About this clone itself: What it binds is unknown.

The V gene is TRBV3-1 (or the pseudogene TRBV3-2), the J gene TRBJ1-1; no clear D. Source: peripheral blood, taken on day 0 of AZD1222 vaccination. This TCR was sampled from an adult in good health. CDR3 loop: CASSQGLSASLNTEAFF. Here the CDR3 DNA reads TGTGCCAGCAGCCAAGGTTTGTCAGCGTCCCTGAACACTGAAGCTTTCTTT.